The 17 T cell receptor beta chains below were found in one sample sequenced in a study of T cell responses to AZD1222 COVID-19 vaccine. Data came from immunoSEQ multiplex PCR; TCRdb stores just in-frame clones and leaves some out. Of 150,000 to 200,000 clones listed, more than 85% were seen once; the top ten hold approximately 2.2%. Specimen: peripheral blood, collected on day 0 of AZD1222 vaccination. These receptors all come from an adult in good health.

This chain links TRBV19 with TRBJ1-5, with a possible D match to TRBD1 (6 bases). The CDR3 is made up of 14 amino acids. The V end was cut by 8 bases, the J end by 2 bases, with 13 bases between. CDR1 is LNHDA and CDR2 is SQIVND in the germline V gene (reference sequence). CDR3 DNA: TGTGCCAGTGGGAACAGGGTGGGCAATCAGCCCCAGCATTTT. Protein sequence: CASGNRVGNQPQHF.

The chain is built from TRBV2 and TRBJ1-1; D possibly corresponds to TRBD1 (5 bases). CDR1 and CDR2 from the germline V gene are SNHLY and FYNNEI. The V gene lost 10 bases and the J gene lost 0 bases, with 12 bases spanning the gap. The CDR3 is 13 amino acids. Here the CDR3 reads CATTGRMNTEAFF. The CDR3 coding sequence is TGTGCCACCACGGGACGGATGAACACTGAAGCTTTCTTT.

The CDR3 DNA is TGTGCCTGGAGTGTACAGGGAACCACAGATACGCAGTATTTT. Translation gives CAWSVQGTTDTQYF. The chain combines TRBV30 with TRBJ2-3; D perhaps matches TRBD1 (6 bases). The CDR3 has 14 amino acids. V was trimmed by 0 bases and J by 2 bases, leaving 9 bases between them. Germline V gene lookup returns CDR1 GTSNPN and CDR2 SVGIG (reference sequence).

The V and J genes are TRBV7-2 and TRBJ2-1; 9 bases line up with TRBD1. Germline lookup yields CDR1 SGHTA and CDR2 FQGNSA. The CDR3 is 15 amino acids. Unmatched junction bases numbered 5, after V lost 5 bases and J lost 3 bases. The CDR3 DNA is TGTGCCAGCAGCCGTGACAGGGGGTACTACAATGAGCAGTTCTTC. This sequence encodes CASSRDRGYYNEQFF.

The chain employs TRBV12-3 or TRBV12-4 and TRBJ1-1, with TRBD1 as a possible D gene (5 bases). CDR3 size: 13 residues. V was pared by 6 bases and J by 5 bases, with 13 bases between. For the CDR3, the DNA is TGTGCCAGCAGACCGACCCAGGGTACTGAAGCTTTCTTT. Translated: CASRPTQGTEAFF.

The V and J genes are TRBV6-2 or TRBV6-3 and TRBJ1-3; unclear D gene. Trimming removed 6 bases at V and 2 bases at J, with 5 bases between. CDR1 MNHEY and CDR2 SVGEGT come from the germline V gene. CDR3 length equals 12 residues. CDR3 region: CASSLAGNTIYF. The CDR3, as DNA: TGTGCCAGCAGCCTGGCTGGAAACACCATATATTTT.

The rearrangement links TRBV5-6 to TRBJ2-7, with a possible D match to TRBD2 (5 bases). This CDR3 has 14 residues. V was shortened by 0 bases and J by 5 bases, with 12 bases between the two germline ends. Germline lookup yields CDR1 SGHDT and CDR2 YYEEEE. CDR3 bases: TGTGCCAGCAGCTTGGACGAGGACTTCCACGAGCAGTACTTC. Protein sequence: CASSLDEDFHEQYF.

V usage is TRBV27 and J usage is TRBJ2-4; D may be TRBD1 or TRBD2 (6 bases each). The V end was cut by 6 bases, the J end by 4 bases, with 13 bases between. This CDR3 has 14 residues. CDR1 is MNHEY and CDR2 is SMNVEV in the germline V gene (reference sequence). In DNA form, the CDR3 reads TGTGCCAGCAGCCCACAGGGAGGTAAAAACATTCAGTACTTC. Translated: CASSPQGGKNIQYF.

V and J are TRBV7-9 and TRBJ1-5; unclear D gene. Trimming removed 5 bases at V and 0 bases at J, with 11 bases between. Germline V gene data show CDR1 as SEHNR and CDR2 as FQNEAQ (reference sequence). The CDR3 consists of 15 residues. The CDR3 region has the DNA TGTGCCAGCAGCCCTTCAGTAGGTAGCAATCAGCCCCAGCATTTT. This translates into CASSPSVGSNQPQHF.

CDR3 amino acids: CASSTRGSNQPQHF. The CDR3, as DNA: TGTGCCAGCAGTACCAGGGGTAGCAATCAGCCCCAGCATTTT. The rearrangement joins TRBV6-5 to TRBJ1-5; the D gene is possibly TRBD1 (6 bases). Germline CDR1 reads MNHEY; CDR2 reads SVGAGI. Between the trimmed V and J ends, which lost 5 bases and 0 bases, there was a span of 8 bases. The CDR3 is 14 amino acids.

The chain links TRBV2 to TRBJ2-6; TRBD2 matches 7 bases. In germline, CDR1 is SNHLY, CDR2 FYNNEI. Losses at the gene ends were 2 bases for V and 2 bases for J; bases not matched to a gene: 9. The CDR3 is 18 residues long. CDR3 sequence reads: CASSEFGGSYPGANVLTF. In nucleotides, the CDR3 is TGTGCCAGCAGTGAATTCGGCGGGAGCTACCCTGGGGCCAACGTCCTGACTTTC.

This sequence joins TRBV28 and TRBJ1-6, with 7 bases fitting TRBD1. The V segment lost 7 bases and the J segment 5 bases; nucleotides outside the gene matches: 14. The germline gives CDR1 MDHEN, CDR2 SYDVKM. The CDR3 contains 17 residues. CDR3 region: CASTIPGAGGDNSPLHF. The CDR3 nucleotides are TGTGCCAGCACCATCCCAGGGGCAGGGGGAGATAATTCACCCCTCCACTTT.

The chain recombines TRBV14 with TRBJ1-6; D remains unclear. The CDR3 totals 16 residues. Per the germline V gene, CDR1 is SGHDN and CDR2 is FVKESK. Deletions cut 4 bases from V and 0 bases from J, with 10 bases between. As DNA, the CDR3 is TGTGCCAGCAGCCCGAACGAGAGCTCCTATAATTCACCCCTCCACTTT. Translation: CASSPNESSYNSPLHF.

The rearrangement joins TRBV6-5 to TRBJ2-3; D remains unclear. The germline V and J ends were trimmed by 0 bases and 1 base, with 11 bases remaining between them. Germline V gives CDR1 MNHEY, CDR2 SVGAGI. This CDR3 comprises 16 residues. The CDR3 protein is CASSYSLRLGTDTQYF. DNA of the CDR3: TGTGCCAGCAGTTACTCTCTTCGGCTGGGCACAGATACGCAGTATTTT.

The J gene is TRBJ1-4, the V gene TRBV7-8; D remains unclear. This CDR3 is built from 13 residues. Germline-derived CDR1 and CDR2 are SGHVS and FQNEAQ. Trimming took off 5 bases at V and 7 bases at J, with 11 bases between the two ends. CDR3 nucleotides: TGTGCCAGCAGCCCTCGCGTCCCTGAAAAACTGTTTTTT. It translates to CASSPRVPEKLFF.

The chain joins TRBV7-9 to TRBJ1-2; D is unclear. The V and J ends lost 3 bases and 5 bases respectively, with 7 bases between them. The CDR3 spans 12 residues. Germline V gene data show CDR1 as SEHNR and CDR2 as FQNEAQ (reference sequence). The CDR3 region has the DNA TGTGCCAGCAGCTTTGTAGGGTATGGCTACACCTTC. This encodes CASSFVGYGYTF.

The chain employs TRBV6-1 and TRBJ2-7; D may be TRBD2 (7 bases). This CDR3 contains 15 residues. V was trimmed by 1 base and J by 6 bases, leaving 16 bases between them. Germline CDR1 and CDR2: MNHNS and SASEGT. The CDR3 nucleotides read TGTGCCAGCAGTGAAGTTATCGGACTAGGGGGCGAGCAGTACTTC. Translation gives CASSEVIGLGGEQYF.